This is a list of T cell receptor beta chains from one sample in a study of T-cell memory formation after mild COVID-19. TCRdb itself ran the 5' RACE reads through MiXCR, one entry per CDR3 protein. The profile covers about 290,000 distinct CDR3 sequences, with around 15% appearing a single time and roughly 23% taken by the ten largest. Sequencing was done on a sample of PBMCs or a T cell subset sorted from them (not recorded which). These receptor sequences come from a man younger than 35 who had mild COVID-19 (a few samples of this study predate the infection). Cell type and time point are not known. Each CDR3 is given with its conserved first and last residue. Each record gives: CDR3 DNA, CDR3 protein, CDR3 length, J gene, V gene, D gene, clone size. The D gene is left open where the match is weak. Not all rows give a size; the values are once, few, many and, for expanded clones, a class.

TGTGCCAGCAGCTTTGGGACCGACGACTATAGGTACTTC | CASSFGTDDYRYF | 13 | TRBJ2-7 | TRBV9 | - | -
TGTGCCAGCAGTCCCGAGGGGAATAGCAATCAGCCCCAGCATTTT | CASSPEGNSNQPQHF | 15 | TRBJ1-5 | TRBV6-4 | - | few
TGCGCCAGCAGTGTAGCGGGGGGGACCCAAGAGACCCAGTACTTC | CASSVAGGTQETQYF | 15 | TRBJ2-5 | TRBV10-2 | TRBD2 | many
TGCGCCAAAGGGGGGGATGAGCAGTTCTTC | CAKGGDEQFF | 10 | TRBJ2-1 | TRBV23-1 | - | few
TGTGCCACCAGCAGAGCGAGGGTAGAAGGGACCCAGTACTTC | CATSRARVEGTQYF | 14 | TRBJ2-5 | TRBV15 | - | few
TGTGCCAGCAGCTTAAGCCTACGCCAACAGGAAAAACTGTTTTTT | CASSLSLRQQEKLFF | 15 | TRBJ1-4 | TRBV7-9 | - | -
TGTGCCAGCAGCGTAGGGGTAGATACGCAGTATTTT | CASSVGVDTQYF | 12 | TRBJ2-3 | TRBV9 | - | -
TGTGCCAGTCCGCTCCCGAGATTGAACACTGAAGCTTTCTTT | CASPLPRLNTEAFF | 14 | TRBJ1-1 | TRBV19 | - | few
TGCGCCAGCAGCTTCGGACAGGGTGGCGGCTACACCTTC | CASSFGQGGGYTF | 13 | TRBJ1-2 | TRBV5-1 | TRBD1 | -
TGTGCCAGCTCCGGGCGGGGGGCCCCTACGCAGTATTTT | CASSGRGAPTQYF | 13 | TRBJ2-3 | TRBV6-1 | TRBD2 | few
TGCAGCGCCTTTAGAACGAACTCCCAGTACTTC | CSAFRTNSQYF | 11 | TRBJ2-5 | TRBV29-1 | - | -
TGTGCCAGCAGTTCGGACACAGAGAGGATATATACGCAGTATTTT | CASSSDTERIYTQYF | 15 | TRBJ2-3 | TRBV9 | - | -
TGTGCCAGTAGCGTGGGACACACCAACTATGGCTACACCTTC | CASSVGHTNYGYTF | 14 | TRBJ1-2 | TRBV19 | - | -
TGTGCCAGCGAAAACCGGGACAGGGCCCACCAGTTCTTC | CASENRDRAHQFF | 13 | TRBJ2-1 | TRBV12-3/TRBV12-4 | TRBD1 | many
TGCGCCAGCAGCGTACAGGCGAACACTGAAGCTTTCTTT | CASSVQANTEAFF | 13 | TRBJ1-1 | TRBV5-1 | - | -
TGTGCCAGCACCCCATCCGGGGTTGGGAACTATGGCTACACCTTC | CASTPSGVGNYGYTF | 15 | TRBJ1-2 | TRBV5-4 | - | few
TGTGCCAGCCGTCGGGACCCTAATCAGCCCCAGCATTTT | CASRRDPNQPQHF | 13 | TRBJ1-5 | TRBV7-2 | - | -
TGTGCCAGCTCACCGTTAACGGGGACCACTGAAGCTTTCTTT | CASSPLTGTTEAFF | 14 | TRBJ1-1 | TRBV18 | - | few
TGCGCCAGCAGCCAACCGGGGTACTCCTACGAGCAGTACTTC | CASSQPGYSYEQYF | 14 | TRBJ2-7 | TRBV4-1 | - | -
TGTGCCAGCAGCCCCCGGTGGAACCTTGGCACCGGGGAGCTGTTTTTT | CASSPRWNLGTGELFF | 16 | TRBJ2-2 | TRBV7-8 | - | few
TGTGCTAGTGGTTTGGCGGGGACTGGTTACGAGCAGTACTTC | CASGLAGTGYEQYF | 14 | TRBJ2-7 | TRBV12-5 | - | -
TGTGCCAGCGCAGCGGACAGGGGGACCACTGAAGCTTTCTTT | CASAADRGTTEAFF | 14 | TRBJ1-1 | TRBV11-2 | TRBD1 | -
TGTGCCAGCACCAAACGCGGGACAGGGTTAAATGAGCAGTTCTTC | CASTKRGTGLNEQFF | 15 | TRBJ2-1 | TRBV6-2/TRBV6-3 | TRBD1 | many
TGTGCCAGCAGCCTAGCTGGGACTAGCACCCACAATGAGCAGTTCTTC | CASSLAGTSTHNEQFF | 16 | TRBJ2-1 | TRBV7-2 | TRBD2 | -
TGCAGTGCTAGAGATATCCGGACGGAGGAAGCTTTCTTT | CSARDIRTEEAFF | 13 | TRBJ1-1 | TRBV20-1 | - | many
TGCGCCAGCAGCTTGTTTTCCACCCAGCAAGCTTTCTTT | CASSLFSTQQAFF | 13 | TRBJ1-1 | TRBV5-1 | - | -
TGCGCCAGCAGCCCCCTTTCCGGAGGTTTGGAAAAACTGTTTTTT | CASSPLSGGLEKLFF | 15 | TRBJ1-4 | TRBV4-1 | - | -
TGTGCCAGCAGCTTAGACTGGGTTCGGGCAGATACGCAGTATTTT | CASSLDWVRADTQYF | 15 | TRBJ2-3 | TRBV7-2 | - | few
TGTGCCAGCAGTGAATTTAGCGGGGATCAGCCCCAGCATTTT | CASSEFSGDQPQHF | 14 | TRBJ1-5 | TRBV25-1 | - | few